These 14 T cell receptor beta chains share one sample of origin, sequenced in a study of T cells expressing NK-cell markers. TCRdb reprocessed the 5' RACE reads, with one entry per CDR3 protein and no DNA. In all, the sample yields 300,000 to 500,000 distinct CDR3 sequences. What was sequenced was blood T cells: a sorted CD56 or NKG2C T cell subset, CD4+ or CD8+ T cells, or bulk PBMC T cells (not recorded which). Receptors were obtained from a woman between 45 and 65 years old in good health.

This chain connects TRBV10-3 to TRBJ2-1; TCRdb outputs TRBD1, but without DNA this stays unchecked. This CDR3 contains 12 residues. Per germline, CDR1 ENHRY and CDR2 SYGVKD. Here the CDR3 reads CAIEGAGNEQFF.

This rearrangement joins TRBV12-3 or TRBV12-4 to TRBJ2-3; absent DNA, TCRdb's TRBD2 call cannot be checked. CDR3 length: 16 amino acids. CDR3 in amino acids: CATWDRAGADTDTQYF.

This sequence joins TRBV18 and TRBJ2-5; TCRdb outputs TRBD2, but without DNA this stays unchecked. Germline V gene data show CDR1 as KGHSH and CDR2 as LQKENI. The CDR3 totals 16 residues. CDR3 protein: CASSPNRPGSRETQYF.

The J gene is TRBJ2-7, the V gene TRBV11-2; TCRdb indicates TRBD1, and absent DNA this call remains unverified. CDR1 SGHAT and CDR2 FQNNGV come from the germline V gene. This CDR3 has 17 residues. CDR3 protein: CASSLAGDSRVPYEQYF.

The chain combines TRBV2 with TRBJ1-5. Per germline, CDR1 SNHLY and CDR2 FYNNEI. CDR3 size: 15 residues. The CDR3: CASSIEVAANQPQHF.

The genes are TRBV7-8 and TRBJ2-7; TCRdb names TRBD1, which stays unverified in the absence of DNA. The CDR3 runs 16 residues. Germline-derived CDR1 and CDR2 are SGHVS and FQNEAQ. This CDR3 is CASSSLWDRGSDEQYF. The full variable domain, its missing parts supplied by reference TRBV7-8 and TRBJ2-7, is GAGVSQSPRYKVAKRGQDVALRCDPISGHVSLFWYQQALGQGPEFLTYFQNEAQLDKSGLPSDRFFAERPEGSVSTLKIQRTQQEDSAVYLCASSSLWDRGSDEQYFGPGTRLTVT.

The chain employs TRBV20-1 and TRBJ1-5; with no DNA, the TCRdb D assignment of TRBD1 cannot be verified. This CDR3 contains 13 residues. Looked up from germline, CDR1 is DFQATT and CDR2 is SNEGSKA (reference sequence). This chain's CDR3 is CSAPGQGNQPQHF.

The rearrangement joins TRBV24-1 to TRBJ2-1. The CDR3 is 15 residues long. CDR1 KGHDR and CDR2 SFDVKD come from the germline V gene. The CDR3 region is CATSDTPNSYNEQFF.

The chain combines TRBV10-3 with TRBJ2-5; the D call from TCRdb, TRBD2, cannot be confirmed without DNA. The CDR3 is 14 amino acids. Germline V gives CDR1 ENHRY, CDR2 SYGVKD. The CDR3 sequence: CAISGLVTKETQYF.

The chain recombines TRBV9 with TRBJ2-1; the TCRdb D gene call, TRBD2, has no DNA to confirm it. The length of the CDR3 is 16 residues. Germline CDR1 reads SGDLS; CDR2 reads YYNGEE. CDR3 in amino acids: CASSRVSGSSYNEQFF.

The CDR3 spells CASSPRGPRETQYF. The rearrangement links TRBV7-9 to TRBJ2-5; TCRdb's assignment of TRBD2 cannot be checked, as there is no DNA. This CDR3 contains 14 residues. Germline V gene lookup returns CDR1 SEHNR and CDR2 FQNEAQ (reference sequence).

This chain joins TRBV12-3 or TRBV12-4 and TRBJ2-1; TCRdb gives TRBD2 as the D gene, but with no DNA this cannot be confirmed. The CDR3 covers 14 residues. The CDR3 is CASTLELAGVEQFF.

The chain joins TRBV10-3 to TRBJ1-2; TCRdb's assignment of TRBD1 cannot be checked, as there is no DNA. The CDR3 consists of 15 residues. CDR1 ENHRY and CDR2 SYGVKD come from the germline V gene. The CDR3: CAINNRQATNYGYTF.

This chain's CDR3 is CASSQDLDHNEQFF. The V gene is TRBV14, the J gene TRBJ2-1. Germline V gene lookup returns CDR1 SGHDN and CDR2 FVKESK. The CDR3 totals 14 residues.